This T cell receptor beta chain was found in a study of Ad26.COV2.S vaccination and SARS-CoV-2 variants. Concerning this clone itself: The target antigen is unknown.

Regarding treatment: some 19 received Ad26.COV2.S at low or high dose, single or two shots; about 5 received placebo; per-sample allocation not given. Sampling was performed 63 days after the first vaccine or placebo injection. Study outcomes and limitations: Participants given vaccine showed non-spike TCR breadth similar to that of placebo recipients. Reported post-vaccination CD8+ and CD4+ T cell responses to spike showed substantial breadth.

Sequencing was performed with immunoSEQ multiplex PCR; in TCRdb, only in-frame clones are kept and a portion is missing. The table has hundreds of thousands of clones, 88% seen once. The CDR3 totals 16 residues. The germline CDR1 and CDR2 sequences are SGHRS and YFSETQ. The J segment lost 7 bases and the V segment lost 3 bases, leaving 10 bases of the junction unmatched. This receptor was taken from a person between 18 and 65 years old who received the Ad26.COV2.S COVID-19 vaccine or a placebo. The chain employs TRBV5-1 and TRBJ2-2; 9 bases align to TRBD1. The input for sequencing was peripheral blood, taken in a trial of Ad26.COV2.S vaccine versus placebo. The CDR3 sequence is CASSSRTGAIFGELFF. For the CDR3, the DNA is TGCGCCAGCAGCTCCAGGACAGGGGCTATCTTCGGGGAGCTGTTTTTT.